These T cell receptor beta chains were read from a single sample in a study of OX40 agonist ivuxolimab in advanced cancers. Assay: immunoSEQ multiplex PCR; the TCRdb copy retains only in-frame clones and omits some. In the table there are about 83,000 clones, 88% of which are singletons. The sample consisted of CD4+ or CD8+ T cells sorted from blood, taken in a trial of the OX40 agonist ivuxolimab. These receptors all come from an adult with an advanced solid tumor such as melanoma, head and neck, liver or kidney cancer. Each CDR3 is given with its conserved first and last residue. The D gene is left open where the match is weak. Rows may omit the clone size; those that give it use once, few, many or a size class.

abundance: .
d_gene: TRBD1
j_gene: TRBJ1-6
v_gene: TRBV11-2
CDR3aa: CASSLVGQGGNSPLHF
CDR3nt: TGTGCCAGCAGCTTAGTGGGGCAGGGGGGTAATTCACCCCTCCACTTT

abundance: once
d_gene: .
j_gene: TRBJ2-2
v_gene: TRBV7-7
CDR3aa: CASSRDKNTGELFF
CDR3nt: TGTGCCAGCAGCAGGGACAAGAACACCGGGGAGCTGTTTTTT

abundance: .
d_gene: TRBD2
j_gene: TRBJ2-1
v_gene: TRBV6-5
CDR3aa: CASSSGTSGGGKQFF
CDR3nt: TGTGCCAGCAGTTCCGGGACTAGCGGGGGGGGTAAGCAGTTCTTC

abundance: .
d_gene: TRBD2
j_gene: TRBJ2-5
v_gene: TRBV5-6
CDR3aa: CASSSGGYQETQYF
CDR3nt: TGTGCCAGCAGCTCGGGGGGTTACCAAGAGACCCAGTACTTC

abundance: .
d_gene: .
j_gene: TRBJ2-1
v_gene: TRBV7-2
CDR3aa: CASSRLYEQFF
CDR3nt: TGTGCCAGCAGTAGATTGTATGAGCAGTTCTTC

abundance: .
d_gene: TRBD2
j_gene: TRBJ2-3
v_gene: TRBV5-8
CDR3aa: CASSSRTSASTDTQYF
CDR3nt: TGTGCCAGCAGCTCACGGACTAGCGCTAGCACAGATACGCAGTATTTT

abundance: .
d_gene: .
j_gene: TRBJ2-2
v_gene: TRBV2
CDR3aa: CASSGDLTGELFF
CDR3nt: TGTGCCAGCAGTGGCGACCTAACCGGGGAGCTGTTTTTT

abundance: .
d_gene: .
j_gene: TRBJ1-1
v_gene: TRBV5-6
CDR3aa: CASSLVTNTEAFF
CDR3nt: TGTGCCAGCAGCTTGGTAACGAACACTGAAGCTTTCTTT

abundance: .
d_gene: .
j_gene: TRBJ1-1
v_gene: TRBV11-3
CDR3aa: CASSLVRTGTEAFF
CDR3nt: TGTGCCAGCAGCTTAGTCAGGACTGGTACTGAAGCTTTCTTT

abundance: .
d_gene: .
j_gene: TRBJ2-5
v_gene: TRBV30
CDR3aa: CAYAKTGRAQYF
CDR3nt: TGTGCCTATGCTAAGACAGGTCGAGCCCAGTACTTC

abundance: .
d_gene: .
j_gene: TRBJ2-7
v_gene: TRBV6-1
CDR3aa: CASSEAKGRGRNEQYF
CDR3nt: TGTGCCAGCAGTGAAGCTAAGGGGAGGGGGCGGAACGAGCAGTACTTC

abundance: .
d_gene: TRBD2
j_gene: TRBJ2-2
v_gene: TRBV7-2
CDR3aa: CASSIIAGWGTGELFF
CDR3nt: TGTGCCAGCAGTATAATAGCGGGATGGGGCACCGGGGAGCTGTTTTTT

abundance: .
d_gene: TRBD1
j_gene: TRBJ1-1
v_gene: TRBV27
CDR3aa: CATRGGAGVGNTEAFF
CDR3nt: TGTGCCACCAGGGGGGGCGCTGGGGTGGGGAATACTGAAGCTTTCTTT

abundance: .
d_gene: .
j_gene: TRBJ1-3
v_gene: TRBV5-1
CDR3aa: CASSLRGGSFSGNTIYF
CDR3nt: TGCGCCAGCAGCTTGCGTGGAGGGAGCTTCTCTGGAAACACCATATATTTT

abundance: .
d_gene: .
j_gene: TRBJ2-2
v_gene: TRBV5-5
CDR3aa: CASSLVSGKRSGELFF
CDR3nt: TGTGCCAGCAGCTTGGTCTCCGGGAAAAGGTCCGGGGAGCTGTTTTTT

abundance: .
d_gene: .
j_gene: TRBJ2-7
v_gene: TRBV6-1
CDR3aa: CASSEGPRDYEQYF
CDR3nt: TGTGCCAGCAGTGAGGGACCACGGGACTACGAGCAGTACTTC

abundance: .
d_gene: .
j_gene: TRBJ1-1
v_gene: TRBV7-9
CDR3aa: CASSPHRGNTEAFF
CDR3nt: TGTGCCAGCAGCCCCCATCGGGGGAACACTGAAGCTTTCTTT

abundance: .
d_gene: .
j_gene: TRBJ2-3
v_gene: TRBV7-8
CDR3aa: CASSQRGSETGKDTQYF
CDR3nt: TGTGCCAGCAGTCAACGGGGTAGCGAGACGGGCAAAGATACGCAGTATTTT

abundance: .
d_gene: .
j_gene: TRBJ2-5
v_gene: TRBV25-1
CDR3aa: CASSGWETQYF
CDR3nt: TGTGCCAGCAGTGGATGGGAGACCCAGTACTTC

abundance: .
d_gene: .
j_gene: TRBJ1-2
v_gene: TRBV5-1
CDR3aa: CASSLEGRSGTF
CDR3nt: TGCGCCAGCAGCTTGGAAGGACGGTCGGGAACCTTC

abundance: .
d_gene: .
j_gene: TRBJ2-5
v_gene: TRBV4-1
CDR3aa: CASSPLWRGQETQYF
CDR3nt: TGCGCCAGCAGCCCCCTCTGGCGCGGACAAGAGACCCAGTACTTC

abundance: .
d_gene: .
j_gene: TRBJ1-6
v_gene: TRBV6-6
CDR3aa: CASSAQGPSNSPLHF
CDR3nt: TGTGCCAGCAGTGCACAGGGTCCATCAAATTCACCCCTCCACTTT

abundance: once
d_gene: .
j_gene: TRBJ2-2
v_gene: TRBV11-2
CDR3aa: CASSATGVGELFF
CDR3nt: TGTGCCAGCAGCGCCACGGGCGTCGGGGAGCTGTTTTTT

abundance: .
d_gene: .
j_gene: TRBJ2-1
v_gene: TRBV9
CDR3aa: CASSVASSYNEQFF
CDR3nt: TGTGCCAGCAGCGTAGCGTCCTCCTACAATGAGCAGTTCTTC

abundance: .
d_gene: .
j_gene: TRBJ1-4
v_gene: TRBV30
CDR3aa: CAWSRGPNEKLFF
CDR3nt: TGTGCCTGGAGCCGGGGGCCTAATGAAAAACTGTTTTTT

abundance: .
d_gene: TRBD1
j_gene: TRBJ1-3
v_gene: TRBV4-3
CDR3aa: CASGGQGRNAPIYF
CDR3nt: TGCGCCAGCGGAGGACAGGGGCGCAATGCGCCCATATATTTT

abundance: .
d_gene: .
j_gene: TRBJ2-3
v_gene: TRBV2
CDR3aa: CASSEGLRQFTDTQYF
CDR3nt: TGTGCCAGCAGTGAGGGCTTGAGACAGTTCACAGATACGCAGTATTTT

abundance: .
d_gene: .
j_gene: TRBJ1-1
v_gene: TRBV10-1
CDR3aa: CASSANPNTEAFF
CDR3nt: TGCGCCAGCAGTGCAAATCCCAACACTGAAGCTTTCTTT

abundance: .
d_gene: TRBD1
j_gene: TRBJ2-5
v_gene: TRBV30
CDR3aa: CAWSVDRGYVTQYF
CDR3nt: TGTGCCTGGAGTGTAGACAGGGGTTACGTGACCCAGTACTTC

abundance: .
d_gene: .
j_gene: TRBJ2-6
v_gene: TRBV4-3
CDR3aa: CASSQALLGANVLTF
CDR3nt: TGCGCCAGCAGCCAAGCCCTCCTTGGGGCCAACGTCCTGACTTTC

abundance: .
d_gene: .
j_gene: TRBJ2-3
v_gene: TRBV5-8
CDR3aa: CASSKQELRGTDTQYF
CDR3nt: TGTGCCAGCAGCAAACAGGAACTCCGAGGGACAGATACGCAGTATTTT

abundance: once
d_gene: TRBD1
j_gene: TRBJ1-2
v_gene: TRBV30
CDR3aa: CASEQGVDYGYTF
CDR3nt: TGTGCCTCCGAACAGGGGGTTGACTATGGCTACACCTTC

abundance: .
d_gene: .
j_gene: TRBJ1-4
v_gene: TRBV7-2
CDR3aa: CASSRQATNEKLFF
CDR3nt: TGTGCCAGCAGTAGACAGGCAACTAATGAAAAACTGTTTTTT

abundance: .
d_gene: .
j_gene: TRBJ2-3
v_gene: TRBV7-2
CDR3aa: CASSPDPYRTDTQYF
CDR3nt: TGTGCCAGCAGCCCCGACCCCTATCGCACAGATACGCAGTATTTT

abundance: .
d_gene: .
j_gene: TRBJ2-5
v_gene: TRBV7-2
CDR3aa: CASSSQGTQETQYF
CDR3nt: TGTGCCAGCAGCTCCCAGGGGACCCAAGAGACCCAGTACTTC

abundance: .
d_gene: .
j_gene: TRBJ2-5
v_gene: TRBV5-1
CDR3aa: CASSPNSGEETQYF
CDR3nt: TGCGCCAGCAGCCCGAACTCAGGGGAAGAGACCCAGTACTTC

abundance: .
d_gene: .
j_gene: TRBJ1-3
v_gene: TRBV5-1
CDR3aa: CASRADSSGNTIYF
CDR3nt: TGCGCCAGCAGAGCCGATTCCTCTGGAAACACCATATATTTT

abundance: .
d_gene: .
j_gene: TRBJ2-5
v_gene: TRBV23-1
CDR3aa: CAIVETQYF
CDR3nt: TGCGCCATAGTGGAGACCCAGTACTTC

abundance: .
d_gene: TRBD1
j_gene: TRBJ1-4
v_gene: TRBV6-5
CDR3aa: CASRQAGQGKKLFF
CDR3nt: TGTGCCAGCAGGCAAGCGGGACAGGGGAAAAAACTGTTTTTT

abundance: few
d_gene: .
j_gene: TRBJ2-3
v_gene: TRBV4-2
CDR3aa: CASSLKVGSSTDTQYF
CDR3nt: TGTGCCAGCAGCCTGAAGGTGGGTTCTAGCACAGATACGCAGTATTTT

abundance: .
d_gene: TRBD2
j_gene: TRBJ2-1
v_gene: TRBV18
CDR3aa: CASSPRRASGRAGNNEQFF
CDR3nt: TGTGCCAGCTCACCACGAAGAGCTAGCGGGAGGGCCGGGAACAATGAGCAGTTCTTC

abundance: .
d_gene: TRBD2
j_gene: TRBJ2-7
v_gene: TRBV6-1
CDR3aa: CASESGGSPYEQYF
CDR3nt: TGTGCCAGCGAAAGCGGGGGCTCTCCCTACGAGCAGTACTTC

abundance: .
d_gene: .
j_gene: TRBJ2-7
v_gene: TRBV6-5
CDR3aa: CASSYSLHPYEQYF
CDR3nt: TGTGCCAGCAGTTACTCACTACATCCCTACGAGCAGTACTTC

abundance: .
d_gene: .
j_gene: TRBJ1-2
v_gene: TRBV7-2
CDR3aa: CASSLDRNDFGYTF
CDR3nt: TGTGCCAGCAGCTTAGACAGGAACGACTTTGGCTACACCTTC

abundance: once
d_gene: TRBD1
j_gene: TRBJ2-3
v_gene: TRBV10-1
CDR3aa: CASSQGDRGSPDTQYF
CDR3nt: TGCGCCAGCAGCCAAGGGGACAGGGGAAGCCCAGATACGCAGTATTTT

abundance: .
d_gene: TRBD1
j_gene: TRBJ1-4
v_gene: TRBV29-1
CDR3aa: CSGGQGTNEKLFF
CDR3nt: TGCAGCGGGGGACAGGGGACTAATGAAAAACTGTTTTTT

abundance: .
d_gene: TRBD1
j_gene: TRBJ1-1
v_gene: TRBV5-4
CDR3aa: CASTSGTGGTGNTEAFF
CDR3nt: TGTGCCAGCACGTCTGGGACAGGGGGGACGGGGAACACTGAAGCTTTCTTT

abundance: .
d_gene: TRBD1
j_gene: TRBJ1-2
v_gene: TRBV20-1
CDR3aa: CSAQTGEGYTF
CDR3nt: TGCAGTGCCCAAACAGGGGAAGGCTACACCTTC

abundance: .
d_gene: .
j_gene: TRBJ2-7
v_gene: TRBV2
CDR3aa: CASSIQLGYEQYF
CDR3nt: TGTGCCAGCAGTATACAGCTTGGCTACGAGCAGTACTTC

abundance: .
d_gene: TRBD1
j_gene: TRBJ2-1
v_gene: TRBV11-3
CDR3aa: CASSLSGQAHEFF
CDR3nt: TGTGCCAGCAGCTTATCCGGACAGGCGCACGAGTTCTTC

abundance: .
d_gene: .
j_gene: TRBJ1-1
v_gene: TRBV2
CDR3aa: CASRRGGFTSDTEAFF
CDR3nt: TGTGCCAGCAGGCGGGGGGGTTTTACTTCGGACACTGAAGCTTTCTTT

abundance: .
d_gene: .
j_gene: TRBJ2-5
v_gene: TRBV29-1
CDR3aa: CSVLTVGETQYF
CDR3nt: TGCAGCGTCCTCACGGTCGGGGAGACCCAGTACTTC

abundance: .
d_gene: .
j_gene: TRBJ2-3
v_gene: TRBV29-1
CDR3aa: CSVAPDSTDTQYF
CDR3nt: TGCAGCGTTGCCCCAGACTCCACAGATACGCAGTATTTT